This TCR beta chain was observed in a study of blood T cell repertoires in COVID-19. Study-level background: Samples taken during acute and convalescent COVID-19 were collected in the United States, Italy and Spain.

Sequenced by immunoSEQ multiplex PCR; TCRdb stores in-frame clones only, minus some. The sample has almost 400,000 clones, approximately 90% seen once. CDR1 and CDR2 (germline): SEHNR, FQNEAQ (reference sequence). V was clipped by 5 bases and J by 1 base, with 9 bases between them. The CDR3 contains 15 residues. The sequenced sample consisted of PBMCs or T cells enriched from blood (not recorded which). This TCR came from a woman in her thirties with acute COVID-19. This chain connects TRBV7-9 to TRBJ2-6, with D possibly being TRBD2 (5 bases). CDR3 region: CASSLGGSGANVLTF. CDR3 nucleotides: TGTGCCAGCAGCCTAGGAGGTTCTGGGGCCAACGTCCTGACTTTC.